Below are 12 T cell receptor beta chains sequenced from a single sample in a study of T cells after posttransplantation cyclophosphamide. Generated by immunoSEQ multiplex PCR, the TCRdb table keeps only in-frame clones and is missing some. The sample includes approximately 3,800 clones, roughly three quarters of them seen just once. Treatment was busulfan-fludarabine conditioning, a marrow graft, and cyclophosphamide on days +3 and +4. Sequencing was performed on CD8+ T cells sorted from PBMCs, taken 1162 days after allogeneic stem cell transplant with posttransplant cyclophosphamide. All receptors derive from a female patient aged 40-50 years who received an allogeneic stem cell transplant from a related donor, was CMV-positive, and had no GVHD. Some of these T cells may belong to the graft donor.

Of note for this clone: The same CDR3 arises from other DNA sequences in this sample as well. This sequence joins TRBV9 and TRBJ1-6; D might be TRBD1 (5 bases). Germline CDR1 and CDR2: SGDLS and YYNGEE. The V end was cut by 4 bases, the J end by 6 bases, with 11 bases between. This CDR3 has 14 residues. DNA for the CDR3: TGTGCCAGCAGCTTGACAGTGTCTAATTCACCCCTCCACTTT. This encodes CASSLTVSNSPLHF.

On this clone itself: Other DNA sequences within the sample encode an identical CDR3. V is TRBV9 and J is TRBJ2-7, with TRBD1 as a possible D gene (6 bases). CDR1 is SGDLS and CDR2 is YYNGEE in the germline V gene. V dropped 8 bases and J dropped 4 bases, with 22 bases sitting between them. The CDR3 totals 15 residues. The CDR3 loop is CASSFGQGTAYEQYF. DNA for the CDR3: TGTGCCAGTAGCTTCGGGCAGGGGACGGCATACGAGCAGTACTTC.

The CDR3 loop is CASRTGAEAFF. DNA for the CDR3: TGCGCCAGCAGGACAGGGGCGGAAGCTTTCTTT. The chain links TRBV5-1 to TRBJ1-1, with 8 nucleotides matching TRBD1. V dropped 5 bases and J dropped 8; count of bases not matched to a gene: 2. Germline V gene lookup returns CDR1 SGHRS and CDR2 YFSETQ. The CDR3 is 11 residues long.

The CDR3 is CASSVSAGGTTYEQYF. The CDR3 DNA is TGTGCCAGCAGCGTATCGGCGGGGGGGACCACCTACGAGCAGTACTTC. The chain recombines TRBV9 with TRBJ2-7; 9 bases map to TRBD2. The germline V gene has CDR1 SGDLS and CDR2 YYNGEE. The CDR3 covers 16 residues. Trimming took 1 base from V and 2 from J; bases not matched to a gene: 7.

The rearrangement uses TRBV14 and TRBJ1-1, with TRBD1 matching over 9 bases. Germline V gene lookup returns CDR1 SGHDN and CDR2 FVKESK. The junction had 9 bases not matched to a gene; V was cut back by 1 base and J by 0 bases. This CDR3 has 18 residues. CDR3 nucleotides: TGTGCCAGCAGCCAAGGGCGGACAGGGGAACACATGAACACTGAAGCTTTCTTT. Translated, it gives CASSQGRTGEHMNTEAFF.

The CDR3 DNA reads as TGTGCCAGCAGCTCCACCCGGGACAGGGGTCCAGATACGCAGTATTTT. Its translation is CASSSTRDRGPDTQYF. V gene TRBV7-6 combines with J gene TRBJ2-3; 10 bases match TRBD1. The ends lost 4 bases at V and 4 bases at J; junction bases unmatched: 8. This CDR3 is 16 amino acids long. CDR1 and CDR2 (germline): SGHVS, FNYEAQ. The whole variable domain, filled in from reference TRBV7-6 and TRBJ2-3, reads GAGVSQSPRYKVTKRGQDVALRCDPISGHVSLYWYRQALGQGPEFLTYFNYEAQQDKSGLPNDRFSAERPEGSISTLTIQRTEQRDSAMYRCASSSTRDRGPDTQYFGPGTRLTVL.

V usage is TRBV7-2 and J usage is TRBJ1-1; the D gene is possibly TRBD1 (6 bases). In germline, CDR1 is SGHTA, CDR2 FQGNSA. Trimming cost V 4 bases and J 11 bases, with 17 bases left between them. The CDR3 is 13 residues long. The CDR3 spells CASSSRSTGWAFF. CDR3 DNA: TGTGCCAGCAGCTCCCGCTCAACAGGGTGGGCTTTCTTT.

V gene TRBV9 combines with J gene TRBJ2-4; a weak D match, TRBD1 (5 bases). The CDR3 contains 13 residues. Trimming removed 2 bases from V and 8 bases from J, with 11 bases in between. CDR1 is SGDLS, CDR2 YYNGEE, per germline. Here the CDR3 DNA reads TGTGCCAGCAGCGTCCAGGGTCGGGACATTCAGTACTTC. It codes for CASSVQGRDIQYF.

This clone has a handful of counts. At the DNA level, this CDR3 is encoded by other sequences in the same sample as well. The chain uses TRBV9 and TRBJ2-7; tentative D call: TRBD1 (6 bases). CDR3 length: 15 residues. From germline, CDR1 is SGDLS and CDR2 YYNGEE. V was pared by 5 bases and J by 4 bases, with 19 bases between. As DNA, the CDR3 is TGTGCCAGCAGTATCAGGCAGGGGACGGCATACGAGCAGTACTTC. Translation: CASSIRQGTAYEQYF.

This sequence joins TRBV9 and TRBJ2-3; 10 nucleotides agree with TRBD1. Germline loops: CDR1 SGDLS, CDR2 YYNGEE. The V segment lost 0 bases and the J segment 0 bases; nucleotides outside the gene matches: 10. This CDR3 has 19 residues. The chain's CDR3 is CASSVDVTGGFSSTDTQYF. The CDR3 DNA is TGTGCCAGCAGCGTAGACGTGACAGGGGGCTTTTCTAGCACAGATACGCAGTATTTT.

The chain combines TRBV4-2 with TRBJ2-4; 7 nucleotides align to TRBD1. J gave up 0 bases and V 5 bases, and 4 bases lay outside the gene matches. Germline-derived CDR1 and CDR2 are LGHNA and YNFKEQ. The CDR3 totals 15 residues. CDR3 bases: TGTGCCAGCAGCGGACAGGAAATAGCCAAAAACATTCAGTACTTC. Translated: CASSGQEIAKNIQYF.

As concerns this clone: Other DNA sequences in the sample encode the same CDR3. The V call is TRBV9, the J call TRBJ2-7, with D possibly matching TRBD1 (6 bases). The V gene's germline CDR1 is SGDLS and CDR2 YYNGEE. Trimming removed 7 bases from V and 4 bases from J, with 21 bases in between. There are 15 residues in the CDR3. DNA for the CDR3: TGTGCCAGCTGTTTCGAGCAGGGGACGGCATACGAGCAGTACTTC. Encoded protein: CASCFEQGTAYEQYF. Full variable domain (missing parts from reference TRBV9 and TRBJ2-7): DSGVTQTPKHLITATGQRVTLRCSPRSGDLSVYWYQQSLDQGLQFLIQYYNGEERAKGNILERFSAQQFPDLHSELNLSSLELGDSALYFCASCFEQGTAYEQYFGPGTRLTVT.